This TCR beta chain came from a study of blood T cell repertoires in COVID-19. Study context: The United States, Italy and Spain supplied acute and convalescent COVID-19 samples.

Data came from immunoSEQ multiplex PCR; TCRdb stores just in-frame clones and leaves some out. The data contain roughly 47,000 clones, around 89% of them singletons. The V end lost 0 bases, the J end lost 5 bases, and 11 bases lay between the germline ends. Germline values: CDR1 SGDLS, CDR2 YYNGEE. The CDR3 has 14 residues. Sequenced input: peripheral blood. This clonotype originated in a man between 65 and 85 years old with active COVID-19. This chain joins TRBV9 and TRBJ1-1; perhaps TRBD1 as D (5 bases). This CDR3 is CASSVDPGGTEAFF. The CDR3 bases are TGTGCCAGCAGCGTAGACCCCGGGGGTACTGAAGCTTTCTTT.